In its sample, the clone carrying this TCR beta chain was seen a few times. Its matching antigen is unknown. Sequencing used cDNA as its template, made by extracting RNA and reverse transcribing it. Clones were read by immunoSEQ multiplex PCR, and TCRdb kept only the in-frame ones, dropping some. The sample yields 200,000 to 250,000 clones, roughly 69% seen once. This entry is derived from a study of CD8+ T cells in alopecia areata. Notes on the study in general: In scalp samples, resident alphabeta T cells of normal skin are also sequenced.

Germline V lookup: CDR1 SGHRS, CDR2 YFSETQ. The CDR3 has 12 residues. Deletions cut 0 bases from V and 7 bases from J, with 7 bases between. The sequence was collected from a human donor with alopecia areata. The sample consisted of CD4+ T cells sorted from blood, taken at week 0. The chain employs TRBV5-1 and TRBJ1-1; no clear D. Written as DNA, the CDR3 is TGCGCCAGCAGCTTGGGGCAGCGTGAAGCTTTCTTT. It codes for CASSLGQREAFF.